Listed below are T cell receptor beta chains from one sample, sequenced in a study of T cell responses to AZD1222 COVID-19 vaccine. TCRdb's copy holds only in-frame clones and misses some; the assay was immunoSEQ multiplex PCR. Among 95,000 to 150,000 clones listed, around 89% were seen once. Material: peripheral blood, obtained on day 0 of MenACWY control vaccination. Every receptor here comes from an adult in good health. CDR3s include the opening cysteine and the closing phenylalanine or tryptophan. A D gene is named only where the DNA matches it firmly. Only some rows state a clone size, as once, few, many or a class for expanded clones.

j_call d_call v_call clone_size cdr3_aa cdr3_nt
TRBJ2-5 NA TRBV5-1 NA CASTQIDPLQGTQYF TGCGCCAGCACTCAGATAGATCCGCTTCAAGGGACCCAGTACTTC
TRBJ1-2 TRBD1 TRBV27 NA CATKGQGLTGNGYTF TGTGCCACCAAGGGACAGGGCTTAACGGGTAATGGCTACACCTTC
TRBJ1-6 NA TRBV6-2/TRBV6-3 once CASSVQGPTRSPLHF TGTGCCAGCAGTGTCCAGGGACCGACTAGGTCGCCCCTCCACTTT
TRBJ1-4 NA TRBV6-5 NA CASSYSSANEKLFF TGTGCCAGCAGTTACAGTTCTGCTAATGAAAAACTGTTTTTT
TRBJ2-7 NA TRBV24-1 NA CAVSRGLGDEQYF TGTGCCGTTTCCAGGGGCCTGGGAGACGAGCAGTACTTC
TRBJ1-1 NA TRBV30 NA CAWSLSGNTEAFF TGTGCCTGGAGTTTGAGCGGGAACACTGAAGCTTTCTTT
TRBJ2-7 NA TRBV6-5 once CASSPRGEAYEQYF TGTGCCAGCTCCCCAAGGGGGGAAGCCTACGAGCAGTACTTC
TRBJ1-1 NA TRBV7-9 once CASSLVRDDTEAFF TGTGCCAGCAGCTTAGTCAGGGACGACACTGAAGCTTTCTTT
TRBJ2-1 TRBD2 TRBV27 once CASTPTPLAGLLGNEQFF TGTGCCAGCACCCCCACCCCCCTAGCGGGATTGCTGGGGAATGAGCAGTTCTTC
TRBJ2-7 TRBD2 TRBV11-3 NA CASTSGGGWYEQYF TGTGCCAGCACCTCTGGCGGGGGGTGGTACGAGCAGTACTTC
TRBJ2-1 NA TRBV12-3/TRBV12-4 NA CASSFVTPQEQFF TGTGCCAGCAGTTTTGTCACCCCCCAAGAGCAGTTCTTC
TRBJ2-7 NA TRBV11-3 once CASSLSSLGSYEQYF TGTGCCAGCAGCTTATCCTCTTTGGGCTCCTACGAGCAGTACTTC
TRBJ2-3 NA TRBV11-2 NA CASSLRVGADFSTDTQYF TGTGCCAGCAGCCTAAGAGTGGGTGCAGACTTTAGCACAGATACGCAGTATTTT
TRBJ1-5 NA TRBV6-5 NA CASRPGVEQPQHF TGTGCCAGCAGGCCCGGGGTGGAGCAGCCCCAGCATTTT
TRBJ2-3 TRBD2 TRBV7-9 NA CASSVPTSRADTQYF TGTGCCAGCAGCGTACCGACTAGCCGGGCAGATACGCAGTATTTT
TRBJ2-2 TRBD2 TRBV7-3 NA CASSSRGTVPTSGTGYTGELFF TGTGCCAGCAGCTCCCGAGGGACAGTCCCGACTAGCGGAACTGGTTACACCGGGGAGCTGTTTTTT
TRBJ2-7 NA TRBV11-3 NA CASSPLNGASDYYEQYF TGTGCCAGCAGCCCCCTAAACGGGGCTAGCGATTACTACGAGCAGTACTTC
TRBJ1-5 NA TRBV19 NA CASESLNQPQHF TGTGCCTCTGAAAGTCTCAATCAGCCCCAGCATTTT